The 27 T cell receptor beta chains below were found in one sample sequenced in a study of OX40 agonist ivuxolimab in advanced cancers. Sequencing was performed with immunoSEQ multiplex PCR; in TCRdb, only in-frame clones are kept and a portion is missing. Here the sample spans tens of thousands of clones, 75% to 90% being singletons. This sample comprised CD4+ or CD8+ T cells sorted from blood, obtained in a trial of the OX40 agonist ivuxolimab. The receptors here all came from an adult with an advanced solid tumor such as melanoma, head and neck, liver or kidney cancer.

This chain joins TRBV28 and TRBJ2-5; 8 bases map to TRBD1. Germline V gene sequence: CDR1 MDHEN, CDR2 SYDVKM. The trim removed 8 bases at V and 5 bases at J, leaving 7 bases unmatched. CDR3 length: 13 residues. DNA of the CDR3: TGTGCCAGCGGGACAGGCCCCGCTGAGACCCAGTACTTC. Translation: CASGTGPAETQYF.

The gene calls are TRBV5-1 and TRBJ2-2; 8 bases map to TRBD1. The V segment lost 4 bases and the J segment 6 bases; nucleotides outside the gene matches: 8. This CDR3 is built from 15 residues. Germline lookup yields CDR1 SGHRS and CDR2 YFSETQ. The DNA of the CDR3 is TGCGCCAGCAGCCTGGACAGGGTGGACCCCGGGGAGCTGTTTTTT. Translated, it gives CASSLDRVDPGELFF.

The chain combines TRBV5-6 with TRBJ1-3; D not certain. The CDR3 spans 17 residues. Germline lookup yields CDR1 SGHDT and CDR2 YYEEEE. Trimming left V 4 bases short and J 0 bases short, with 17 bases between. CDR3 DNA sequence: TGTGCCAGCAGCGGTACGACGTTTGCGAGCTCTGGAAACACCATATATTTT. Translated, it gives CASSGTTFASSGNTIYF.

The chain links TRBV2 to TRBJ2-5, with no clear D. V lost 3 bases and J lost 1, with 9 bases in between. Germline CDR1 and CDR2: SNHLY and FYNNEI. The CDR3 length is 14 residues. The CDR3 sequence: CASSEARSQETQYF. The DNA for the CDR3 is TGTGCCAGCAGTGAGGCAAGGAGCCAAGAGACCCAGTACTTC.

This rearrangement joins TRBV5-6 to TRBJ2-7; 8 nucleotides agree with TRBD1. This CDR3 is 14 amino acids long. V lost 4 bases, J lost 4 bases, and 7 bases stayed unmatched. Per the germline V gene, CDR1 is SGHDT and CDR2 is YYEEEE. CDR3 sequence reads: CASSAGTGAYEQYF. In nucleotides, the CDR3 is TGTGCCAGCAGCGCCGGGACAGGTGCATACGAGCAGTACTTC.

CDR3: CASSPLNEKLFF. DNA for the CDR3: TGTGCCAGCAGCCCCCTAAATGAAAAACTGTTTTTT. V and J are TRBV7-9 and TRBJ1-4; D call uncertain. This CDR3 comprises 12 residues. CDR1 is SEHNR and CDR2 is FQNEAQ in the germline V gene (reference sequence). V was cut by 5 bases and J by 5 bases, with 6 bases left in between.

This rearrangement joins TRBV27 to TRBJ1-1; TRBD1 matches at 8 bases. Germline V gene lookup returns CDR1 MNHEY and CDR2 SMNVEV (reference sequence). The length of the CDR3 is 15 residues. Germline trimming cut 5 bases from V and 3 bases from J; bases unmatched to any gene: 8. DNA for the CDR3: TGTGCCAGCAGTAAAAGACAGGGGTCCGACACTGAAGCTTTCTTT. Residues: CASSKRQGSDTEAFF.

This clone was recorded a few times. The gene calls are TRBV15 and TRBJ2-3; D not resolved. The CDR3 sequence is 11 residues long. V lost 7 bases, J lost 0 bases, and 2 bases lay in between. CDR1 and CDR2 from the germline V gene are LNHNV and YYDKDF (reference sequence). CDR3 amino acids: CATTSTDTQYF. CDR3 coding DNA: TGTGCCACCACGAGCACAGATACGCAGTATTTT.

This clone was seen once. The chain carries TRBV7-9 and TRBJ2-5; TRBD1 aligns across 8 bases. The CDR3 covers 15 residues. V was clipped by 5 bases and J by 3 bases; unmatched bases: 8. Germline values: CDR1 SEHNR, CDR2 FQNEAQ (reference sequence). CDR3 in amino acids: CASSVHRGLEETQYF. CDR3 in DNA: TGTGCCAGCAGCGTCCACAGGGGGTTAGAAGAGACCCAGTACTTC. Together with reference TRBV7-9 and TRBJ2-5, the CDR3 gives the full variable domain: DTGVSQNPRHKITKRGQNVTFRCDPISEHNRLYWYRQTLGQGPEFLTYFQNEAQLEKSRLLSDRFSAERPKGSFSTLEIQRTEQGDSAMYLCASSVHRGLEETQYFGPGTRLLVL.

The chain employs TRBV27 and TRBJ2-1; D remains unclear. Germline-derived CDR1 and CDR2 are MNHEY and SMNVEV (reference sequence). V was cut by 6 bases and J by 5 bases, with 11 bases left in between. This CDR3 region has 13 residues. The CDR3 reads CASRLDTHNEQFF. DNA of the CDR3: TGTGCCAGCAGACTTGACACCCACAATGAGCAGTTCTTC.

This chain links TRBV27 with TRBJ2-7; 8 bases are shared with TRBD1. Trimming at V came to 3 bases and at J to 0 bases, leaving 1 base not matched to a gene. The V gene's germline CDR1 is MNHEY and CDR2 SMNVEV (reference sequence). This CDR3 contains 14 residues. This CDR3 reads CASSLGQVSYEQYF. The CDR3 DNA sequence: TGTGCCAGCAGTTTGGGACAGGTCTCCTACGAGCAGTACTTC.

The chain uses TRBV5-4 and TRBJ2-7; D uncertain. The CDR3 is 13 amino acids. Trimming removed 0 bases at V and 6 bases at J, with 10 bases between. Germline-derived CDR1 and CDR2 are SGHNT and YYREEE (reference sequence). The CDR3 is CASSLVPFREQYF. CDR3 coding DNA: TGTGCCAGCAGCTTGGTTCCCTTTCGCGAGCAGTACTTC.

The genes are TRBV19 and TRBJ2-6; D unresolved. Per germline, CDR1 LNHDA and CDR2 SQIVND (reference sequence). Trimming took off 1 base at V and 0 bases at J, with 7 bases between the two ends. The length of the CDR3 is 16 residues. The DNA for the CDR3 is TGTGCCAGTAGTATAGGCTCCCGCTCTGGGGCCAACGTCCTGACTTTC. Protein product: CASSIGSRSGANVLTF.

The chain is built from TRBV19 and TRBJ2-2; D call uncertain. CDR3 length: 13 residues. V was pared by 5 bases and J by 5 bases, with 9 bases between. Per the germline V gene, CDR1 is LNHDA and CDR2 is SQIVND (reference sequence). The CDR3 reads CASSFRWTGELFF. Written as DNA, the CDR3 is TGTGCCAGTAGTTTCAGGTGGACCGGGGAGCTGTTTTTT. The whole variable domain, remainder taken from reference TRBV19 and TRBJ2-2, is DGGITQSPKYLFRKEGQNVTLSCEQNLNHDAMYWYRQDPGQGLRLIYYSQIVNDFQKGDIAEGYSVSREKKESFPLTVTSAQKNPTAFYLCASSFRWTGELFFGEGSRLTVL.

The V call is TRBV19, the J call TRBJ2-1; a weak D match, TRBD2 (5 bases). Looked up from germline, CDR1 is LNHDA and CDR2 is SQIVND (reference sequence). The CDR3 totals 15 residues. With 8 bases removed from V and 8 bases from J, the gap between germline ends came to 22 bases. The DNA of the CDR3 is TGTGCCAGTGCCCGACATGAGGGTGATTTCGATGAGCAGTTCTTC. Translating gives CASARHEGDFDEQFF.

This clone was recorded only once. The V and J genes are TRBV7-6 and TRBJ2-7, with TRBD1 identical over 8 bases. The V and J ends lost 0 bases and 4 bases, in that order; junction bases with no gene match: 8. Germline values: CDR1 SGHVS, CDR2 FNYEAQ. CDR3 length: 16 amino acids. As DNA, the CDR3 is TGTGCCAGCAGCTTAGCGGCGGGGACAGGATCTTACGAGCAGTACTTC. Translation gives CASSLAAGTGSYEQYF.

This clone was observed a single time. V and J are TRBV27 and TRBJ2-7; the D gene is possibly TRBD1 (6 bases). The CDR3 length is 15 residues. V was shortened by 5 bases and J by 4 bases, with 18 bases between the two germline ends. CDR1 and CDR2 (germline): MNHEY, SMNVEV (reference sequence). CDR3 region: CASSPTHDRSYEQYF. In DNA form, the CDR3 reads TGTGCCAGCAGTCCGACCCATGACAGGTCATACGAGCAGTACTTC.

This chain connects TRBV19 to TRBJ1-2; D may be TRBD1 (5 bases). The germline V and J ends were trimmed by 5 bases and 6 bases, with 13 bases remaining between them. The V gene's germline CDR1 is LNHDA and CDR2 SQIVND (reference sequence). This CDR3 has 13 amino acids. The CDR3: CASSRTYRDGYTF. CDR3 in DNA: TGTGCCAGTAGTCGGACATACCGGGATGGCTACACCTTC. The variable domain in full, with the rest retrieved from reference TRBV19 and TRBJ1-2, is DGGITQSPKYLFRKEGQNVTLSCEQNLNHDAMYWYRQDPGQGLRLIYYSQIVNDFQKGDIAEGYSVSREKKESFPLTVTSAQKNPTAFYLCASSRTYRDGYTFGSGTRLTVV.

The chain has TRBV19 and TRBJ2-1; 7 bases are a match to TRBD2. The CDR3 contains 14 residues. V shed 10 bases and J 8 bases; nucleotides not matched to a gene: 14. Per the germline V gene, CDR1 is LNHDA and CDR2 is SQIVND (reference sequence). In DNA form, the CDR3 reads TGTGCCACCAGGAGGGGCGGGGGTGGCGATGAGCAGTTCTTC. Translating gives CATRRGGGGDEQFF.

This chain links TRBV19 with TRBJ2-2, with D unresolved. Looked up from germline, CDR1 is LNHDA and CDR2 is SQIVND (reference sequence). V gave up 6 bases and J gave up 7 bases, with 9 bases separating them. This CDR3 has 12 residues. The CDR3 DNA is TGTGCCAGTAGGAGTGGCGGCGGGGAGCTGTTTTTT. Translated: CASRSGGGELFF.

The gene calls are TRBV9 and TRBJ2-1; D might be TRBD2 (5 bases). This CDR3 region has 14 residues. Deletions cut 3 bases from V and 4 bases from J, with 11 bases between. Germline V gene data show CDR1 as SGDLS and CDR2 as YYNGEE. CDR3 sequence (DNA): TGTGCCAGCAGCGGAGGCGGGCTTTACAATGAGCAGTTCTTC. The encoded protein is CASSGGGLYNEQFF.

The chain uses TRBV5-1 and TRBJ2-7; 7 nucleotides align to TRBD1. The CDR3 totals 14 residues. Germline-derived CDR1 and CDR2 are SGHRS and YFSETQ. With V trimmed by 2 bases and J by 5 bases, 7 bases remained unmatched. The CDR3 bases are TGCGCCAGCAGCTTTATGGGCCAGGGGGACGAGCAGTACTTC. Translating gives CASSFMGQGDEQYF.

The V gene is TRBV4-1, the J gene TRBJ1-5; 9 bases fit TRBD1. Unmatched junction bases numbered 14, after V lost 0 bases and J lost 5 bases. The V gene's germline CDR1 is MGHRA and CDR2 YSYEKL. This CDR3 has 19 amino acids. CDR3 sequence (DNA): TGCGCCAGCAGCCAAGATCTTACAGGGGGCGAGGTTTTTGATCAGCCCCAGCATTTT. Its protein is CASSQDLTGGEVFDQPQHF.

The chain has TRBV7-9 and TRBJ2-7; D might be TRBD1 or TRBD2, each matching 5 bases. Germline assignment: CDR1 SEHNR and CDR2 FQNEAQ (reference sequence). The CDR3 has 15 residues. The ends were cut back, 6 bases at V and 2 bases at J, with 17 bases in the middle. The CDR3 spells CASRTDRDRPYEQYF. In nucleotides, the CDR3 is TGTGCCAGCAGAACCGACCGGGACCGTCCCTACGAGCAGTACTTC.

The chain is built from TRBV4-1 and TRBJ1-5; perhaps TRBD1 as D (6 bases). Germline-derived CDR1 and CDR2 are MGHRA and YSYEKL. The CDR3 spans 15 residues. Deletions cut 0 bases from V and 4 bases from J, with 10 bases between. The CDR3 sequence is CASSQDRGRNQPQHF. The CDR3 DNA reads TGCGCCAGCAGCCAAGATCGGGGGCGGAATCAGCCCCAGCATTTT.

A single count supports this clone. V gene TRBV29-1 combines with J gene TRBJ1-2, with no clear D. Trimming pared 3 bases from V and 2 bases from J, leaving 19 bases between. The CDR3 spans 16 residues. Germline values: CDR1 SQVTM, CDR2 ANQGSEA. The CDR3 sequence: CSVEGPQLDGNYGYTF. As DNA, the CDR3 is TGCAGCGTTGAGGGCCCGCAATTAGACGGAAACTATGGCTACACCTTC.

The V gene is TRBV29-1, the J gene TRBJ1-4; no definite D call. Trimming took 4 bases from V and 5 from J, leaving 11 bases between them. Germline assignment: CDR1 SQVTM and CDR2 ANQGSEA. The CDR3 has 13 amino acids. The CDR3 region is CSVAVLHNEKLFF. CDR3 DNA: TGCAGCGTTGCGGTACTCCACAATGAAAAACTGTTTTTT.